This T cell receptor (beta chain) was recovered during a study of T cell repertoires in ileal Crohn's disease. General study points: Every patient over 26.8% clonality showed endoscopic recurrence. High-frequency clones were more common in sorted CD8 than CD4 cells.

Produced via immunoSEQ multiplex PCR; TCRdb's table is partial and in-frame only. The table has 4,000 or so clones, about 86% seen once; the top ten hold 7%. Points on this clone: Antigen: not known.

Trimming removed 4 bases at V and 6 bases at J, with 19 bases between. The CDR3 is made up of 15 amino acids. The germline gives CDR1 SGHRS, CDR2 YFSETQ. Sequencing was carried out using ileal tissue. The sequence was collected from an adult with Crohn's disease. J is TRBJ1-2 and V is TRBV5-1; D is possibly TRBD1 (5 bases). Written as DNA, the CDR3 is TGCGCCAGCAGCGTAGGGCCCCCGGGGGAAGATGGCTACACCTTC. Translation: CASSVGPPGEDGYTF.